This TCR beta chain originates from a study of T cells in tumors after PD-1 blockade. Across the whole study: Patients had no prior checkpoint blockade, systemic immunosuppressants, or anti-cancer therapy within 4 weeks. Patients received pembrolizumab 200 mg every 3 weeks or cemiplimab 350 mg every 2 weeks. Some patients also took daily vismodegib 150 mg during anti-PD-1 treatment. Mean per blood sample: roughly 100,000 templates (roughly 22,000-270,000), 36,536 unique clonotypes.

The J segment lost 7 bases and the V segment lost 0 bases, leaving 8 bases of the junction unmatched. This CDR3 has 15 residues. CDR1 and CDR2 from the germline V gene are SGHRS and YFSETQ. The assay was immunoSEQ multiplex PCR, and TCRdb's table has in-frame clones only and misses some. The top ten hold around 25% of the sample, which has about 14,000 clones, over 80% seen once. This TCR was sampled from a human donor with basal cell carcinoma. The specimen comprised PBMCs, sampled after anti-PD-1 treatment. J is TRBJ1-2 and V is TRBV5-1, with 8 bases lining up with TRBD1. For the CDR3, the DNA is TGCGCCAGCAGCTTGGAAGGACAGGGAAGCCGTGGCTACACCTTC. Protein: CASSLEGQGSRGYTF.